This T cell receptor beta chain is drawn from a study of metastatic and nonmetastatic thyroid tumors. Trimming left V 3 bases short and J 1 base short, with 7 bases between. The V gene's germline CDR1 is SGHNT and CDR2 YENEEA. CDR3 length: 13 residues. This clone was recorded many times. TCRdb re-analyzed the PCR reads through MiXCR. The data show 30,000 to 35,000 clones, with over 12% seen just once and 19% held by the top ten. No treatment had been given to any patient before thyroid surgery. This receptor was taken from a male donor with papillary thyroid cancer or a benign thyroid nodule (not recorded which). Some clones in this sample may be carry-over from other donors' samples. The chain has TRBV11-3 and TRBJ2-7, with D perhaps matching TRBD2 (6 bases). Sequenced material: blood. CDR3 DNA: TGTGCCAGCAGCTTGGGAGGATCCTACGAGCAGTACTTC. This gives the protein CASSLGGSYEQYF.